Here is one T cell receptor beta chain with its context. Antigen unknown. Between the trimmed V and J ends, which lost 5 bases and 0 bases, there was a span of 14 bases. There are 16 residues in the CDR3. Germline CDR1 reads MRHNA; CDR2 reads SNTAGT. Assay used: immunoSEQ multiplex PCR; TCRdb lists only in-frame clones, some missing. The data hold about 89,000 clones, with around nine tenths observed a single time. This sample is part of a study of graft-versus-host responses after intestinal transplantation. Study findings and constraints: Those patients showing graft-donor T cell macrochimerism displayed high graft-versus-host to host-versus-graft clonal ratios in allografts.

The origin of this receptor is a human donor who received an intestinal transplant. This sequence joins TRBV6-4 and TRBJ2-1; D ambiguous. The specimen was unstimulated CD4+ T cells sorted from spleen or lymph node cells, collected before intestinal transplant. The CDR3 coding sequence is TGTGCCAGCAGTCCGATTGGGTCCAGCTCCTACAATGAGCAGTTCTTC. This codes for CASSPIGSSSYNEQFF.